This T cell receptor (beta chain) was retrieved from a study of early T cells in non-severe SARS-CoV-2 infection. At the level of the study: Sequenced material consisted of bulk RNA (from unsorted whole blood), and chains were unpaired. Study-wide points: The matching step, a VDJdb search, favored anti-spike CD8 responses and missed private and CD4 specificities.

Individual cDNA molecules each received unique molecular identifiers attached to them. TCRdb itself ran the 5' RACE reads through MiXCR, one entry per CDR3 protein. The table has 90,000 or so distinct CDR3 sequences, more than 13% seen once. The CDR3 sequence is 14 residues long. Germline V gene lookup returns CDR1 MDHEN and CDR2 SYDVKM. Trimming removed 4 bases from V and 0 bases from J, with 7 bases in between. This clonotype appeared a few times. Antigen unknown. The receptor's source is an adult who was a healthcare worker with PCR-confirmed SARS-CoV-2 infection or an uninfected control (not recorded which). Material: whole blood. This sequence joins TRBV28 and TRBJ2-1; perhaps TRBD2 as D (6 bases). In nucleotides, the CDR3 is TGTGCCAGCAGTTCAGCGGGCTCCTACAATGAGCAGTTCTTC. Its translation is CASSSAGSYNEQFF.